A selection of T cell receptor beta chains follows, all from one sample in a study of post-analysis software for immune sequencing data. One entry per CDR3 protein, called by TCRdb with MiXCR from the PCR reads. Here the sample spans more than 450,000 distinct CDR3 sequences, roughly 46% being singletons. The sample was blood. These receptor sequences come from a girl aged 5 to 17 with multiple sclerosis. CDR3s include the opening cysteine and the closing phenylalanine or tryptophan. Each record gives: clone size, D gene, V gene, J gene, CDR3 protein, CDR3 DNA. The D gene is left open where the match is weak. The size field is filled for only some rows; it gives once, few, many or a size class.

.	.	TRBV3-1	TRBJ1-4	CASSQDTNEKLFF	TGTGCCAGCAGCCAAGATACTAATGAAAAACTGTTTTTT
few	.	TRBV27	TRBJ2-1	CASSIIGNEQFF	TGTGCCAGCAGTATAATTGGGAATGAGCAGTTCTTC
.	.	TRBV27	TRBJ2-5	CASSLSGLHEQYF	TGTGCCAGCAGTTTATCAGGTCTGCATGAGCAGTACTTC
.	TRBD2	TRBV9	TRBJ2-1	CASSVVAGGPGGEQFF	TGTGCCAGCAGCGTAGTAGCGGGAGGGCCGGGGGGGGAGCAGTTCTTC
.	TRBD2	TRBV10-3	TRBJ2-3	CAISESLASGRTDTQYF	TGTGCCATCAGTGAGTCGTTGGCTAGCGGGCGCACAGATACGCAGTATTTT
.	TRBD2	TRBV6-1	TRBJ2-4	CASSPGLAGGPAKNIQYF	TGTGCCAGCAGCCCGGGACTAGCGGGAGGGCCCGCCAAAAACATTCAGTACTTC
once	TRBD2	TRBV4-1	TRBJ2-3	CASSSPKGLVEGRTDTQYF	TGCGCCAGCAGTTCCCCCAAAGGACTAGTGGAAGGCCGCACAGATACGCAGTATTTT
.	.	TRBV7-8	TRBJ2-7	CASSPPRASYEQYF	TGTGCCAGCAGCCCCCCCCGGGCCTCCTACGAGCAGTACTTC
.	.	TRBV12-3/TRBV12-4	TRBJ2-1	CASSLAQRHMQFF	TGTGCCAGCAGTTTAGCGCAGCGCCACATGCAGTTCTTC
.	.	TRBV20-1	TRBJ2-3	CSARAPGTTDTQYF	TGCAGTGCTAGAGCCCCCGGGACCACAGATACGCAGTATTTT
.	TRBD2	TRBV6-6	TRBJ2-3	CASSSTSGEDTQYF	TGTGCCAGCAGTTCGACTAGCGGGGAAGATACGCAGTATTTT
.	.	TRBV6-6	TRBJ1-5	CASSYGRLGNQPQHF	TGTGCCAGCAGTTACGGCAGATTAGGGAATCAGCCCCAGCATTTT
few	TRBD1	TRBV12-3/TRBV12-4	TRBJ2-7	CASKQGLAYEQYF	TGTGCCAGTAAACAGGGGTTGGCCTACGAGCAGTACTTC
few	.	TRBV20-1	TRBJ1-2	CSAYKTVNYGYTF	TGCAGTGCTTACAAGACGGTTAACTATGGCTACACCTTC
.	.	TRBV27	TRBJ2-3	CASSAPSTDTQYF	TGTGCCAGCAGTGCGCCTAGCACAGATACGCAGTATTTT
few	.	TRBV20-1	TRBJ2-5	CSARELGGEETQYF	TGCAGTGCTAGAGAATTGGGCGGAGAAGAGACCCAGTACTTC
few	.	TRBV5-4	TRBJ2-7	CASSADPLPYEQYF	TGTGCCAGCAGCGCGGACCCTTTACCCTACGAGCAGTACTTC
.	TRBD2	TRBV7-2	TRBJ2-7	CASSPSGGNSYEQYF	TGTGCCAGCAGCCCCAGCGGGGGGAATTCCTACGAGCAGTACTTC
.	.	TRBV6-1	TRBJ2-1	CAGGWSSYNEQFF	TGTGCGGGCGGGTGGAGCTCCTACAATGAGCAGTTCTTC
.	.	TRBV12-3/TRBV12-4	TRBJ1-4	CASSPGFSHEKLFF	TGTGCCAGCAGCCCCGGGTTCTCCCATGAAAAACTGTTTTTT
.	.	TRBV5-1	TRBJ1-2	CASSSIGRETNYGYTF	TGCGCCAGCAGTTCCATCGGACGGGAAACTAACTATGGCTACACCTTC
few	.	TRBV12-3/TRBV12-4	TRBJ2-7	CASSVGPGAYEQYF	TGTGCCAGCAGTGTAGGCCCGGGTGCCTACGAGCAGTACTTC
few	TRBD1	TRBV6-5	TRBJ1-2	CASTTGIGYGYTF	TGTGCCAGCACGACAGGGATCGGCTATGGCTACACCTTC
.	.	TRBV27	TRBJ2-7	CASSPLPGSGNEQYF	TGTGCCAGCAGTCCCCTCCCCGGGAGCGGCAATGAGCAGTACTTC
.	TRBD1	TRBV4-1	TRBJ2-7	CASSQDLGQGSYEQYF	TGCGCCAGCAGCCAAGATTTGGGACAGGGCTCCTACGAGCAGTACTTC
.	.	TRBV12-3/TRBV12-4	TRBJ2-2	CASSSRPISPGELFF	TGTGCCAGCAGTTCCCGACCCATATCACCCGGGGAGCTGTTTTTT
.	TRBD2	TRBV13	TRBJ2-3	CASSDVPGGDTQYF	TGTGCCAGCAGCGACGTTCCCGGGGGGGATACGCAGTATTTT
.	TRBD2	TRBV7-9	TRBJ2-4	CASSPPGLAGGNIQYF	TGTGCCAGCAGCCCGCCGGGACTAGCGGGAGGGAACATTCAGTACTTC
.	.	TRBV7-6	TRBJ2-3	CASSLFPQTSTDTQYF	TGTGCCAGCAGCTTATTTCCGCAAACTAGCACAGATACGCAGTATTTT
.	.	TRBV6-6	TRBJ1-1	CASSYSSTLEAFF	TGTGCCAGCAGTTACTCGAGTACACTTGAAGCTTTCTTT
.	TRBD1	TRBV20-1	TRBJ1-1	CSATKTGGRSEAFF	TGCAGTGCTACAAAGACAGGGGGTAGGTCTGAAGCTTTCTTT
.	.	TRBV24-1	TRBJ2-1	CATSDFLNEQFF	TGTGCCACCAGTGATTTCCTTAATGAGCAGTTCTTC
few	TRBD2	TRBV5-1	TRBJ2-7	CASSLGQTSGEEAQYF	TGCGCCAGCAGCTTGGGCCAAACTAGCGGGGAGGAGGCCCAGTACTTC
few	TRBD1	TRBV5-1	TRBJ2-1	CASSLWTGNDEQFF	TGCGCCAGCAGCCTCTGGACAGGGAACGATGAGCAGTTCTTC
.	.	TRBV6-1	TRBJ1-2	CASSDWGRGTGYTF	TGTGCCAGCAGTGATTGGGGCAGGGGCACTGGCTACACCTTC
.	.	TRBV29-1	TRBJ2-2	CSVVLSTGELFF	TGCAGCGTTGTGTTGAGCACCGGGGAGCTGTTTTTT
few	.	TRBV12-3/TRBV12-4	TRBJ2-3	CASSHGTEMETDTQYF	TGTGCCAGCAGCCACGGGACGGAGATGGAAACAGATACGCAGTATTTT
.	TRBD1	TRBV5-1	TRBJ2-1	CANRQGVYNEQFF	TGCGCCAACAGACAGGGAGTCTACAATGAGCAGTTCTTC
few	TRBD2	TRBV12-3/TRBV12-4	TRBJ2-3	CASRHTSGRADTQYF	TGTGCCAGCAGACACACTAGCGGGAGGGCAGATACGCAGTATTTT
few	TRBD2	TRBV6-1	TRBJ2-1	CASSLSRTSYNEQFF	TGTGCCAGCAGCCTTTCCCGGACTAGTTACAATGAGCAGTTCTTC
few	TRBD2	TRBV4-1	TRBJ2-7	CASSPREAYEQYF	TGCGCCAGCAGCCCCCGGGAGGCCTACGAGCAGTACTTC
.	TRBD1	TRBV29-1	TRBJ1-2	CSGIWAGGYGYTF	TGCAGCGGAATCTGGGCAGGGGGCTATGGCTACACCTTC
.	.	TRBV12-3/TRBV12-4	TRBJ2-3	CASTYSASTDTQYF	TGTGCCAGCACTTACAGTGCTAGCACAGATACGCAGTATTTT
.	TRBD2	TRBV9	TRBJ2-7	CASSVAASGGYEQYF	TGTGCCAGCAGCGTAGCGGCTAGCGGGGGTTACGAGCAGTACTTC
.	TRBD2	TRBV7-2	TRBJ2-7	CASSQAAGGYYEQYF	TGTGCCAGCAGCCAGGCAGCGGGGGGTTACTACGAGCAGTACTTC
few	TRBD2	TRBV28	TRBJ2-5	CASSFSGGPQETQYF	TGTGCCAGCAGTTTTAGCGGGGGCCCACAAGAGACCCAGTACTTC
few	TRBD1	TRBV3-1	TRBJ2-1	CASSQEGTGGREQFF	TGTGCCAGCAGCCAAGAGGGGACAGGGGGCAGGGAGCAGTTCTTC